Below, 28 T cell receptor beta chains from the same sample are listed, as sequenced in a study of identical twins. Each CDR3 protein gets one entry after TCRdb re-called the 5' RACE reads with MiXCR. The data contain 350,000 to 500,000 distinct CDR3 sequences, less than 20% of them seen just once; the ten biggest clones take up approximately 12%. Material for sequencing was naive T cells sorted from blood. The receptor set was obtained from a man between 50 and 59 years old in good health.

A note on this clonotype: One end of the junction varies from germline; a read error may be responsible. The rearrangement links TRBV7-8 to TRBJ2-1; TRBD2 matches 8 bases. In germline, CDR1 is SGHVS, CDR2 FQNEAQ. CDR3 length: 14 amino acids. The CDR3 coding sequence is TGTGCCAGGAGCTTAGGGGTTAGCGGGATTGAGCAGTTCTTC. It translates to CARSLGVSGIEQFF. Together with reference TRBV7-8 and TRBJ2-1, the CDR3 gives the full variable domain: GAGVSQSPRYKVAKRGQDVALRCDPISGHVSLFWYQQALGQGPEFLTYFQNEAQLDKSGLPSDRFFAERPEGSVSTLKIQRTQQEDSAVYLCARSLGVSGIEQFFGPGTRLTVL.

This clonotype was seen at least ten times. The chain employs TRBV3-1 and TRBJ2-6; tentatively, D is TRBD1 or TRBD2 (5 bases each). The CDR3 length is 16 residues. Trimming shortened V by 4 bases and J by 1 base, and 11 bases separated the two germline ends. Per the germline V gene, CDR1 is LGHDT and CDR2 is YNNKEL (reference sequence). The CDR3 DNA is TGTGCCAGCAGCCGCTTGGGACGGTCTGGGGCCAACGTCCTGACTTTC. Translated: CASSRLGRSGANVLTF.

The chain has TRBV20-1 and TRBJ2-3; 12 nucleotides match TRBD2. The junction had 9 bases not matched to a gene; V was cut back by 1 base and J by 4 bases. This CDR3 spans 17 amino acids. From germline, CDR1 is DFQATT and CDR2 SNEGSKA (reference sequence). CDR3 region: CSARGLSLAGGADTQYF. The DNA of the CDR3 is TGCAGTGCTAGAGGCCTGTCACTAGCGGGAGGAGCAGATACGCAGTATTTT.

Many counts were recorded for this clonotype. At one boundary the junction diverges from the germline segment, which might be a read error. The chain uses TRBV15 and TRBJ2-5; D gene unclear. The CDR3 runs 12 residues. Germline CDR1 is LNHNV and CDR2 is YYDKDF (reference sequence). As DNA, the CDR3 is TGTGCCACCAGCAGAGATCAGCTCCTCCCTAACTTC. Amino acids: CATSRDQLLPNF.

This clonotype occurred many times. The chain is built from TRBV15 and TRBJ1-1, with 7 bases identical to TRBD1. V shed 2 bases and J 6 bases; nucleotides not matched to a gene: 12. CDR1 is LNHNV and CDR2 is YYDKDF in the germline V gene (reference sequence). CDR3 length: 16 amino acids. CDR3 sequence (DNA): TGTGCCACCAGCAGACCGCTCCCAGGGGGGGTATCTGAAGCTTTCTTT. It codes for CATSRPLPGGVSEAFF.

This chain joins TRBV6-2 or TRBV6-3 and TRBJ2-6; 7 bases are shared with TRBD1. Germline CDR1 is MNHEY and CDR2 is SVGEGT. V shed 2 bases, J shed 0 bases, and the junction held 4 bases outside the gene matches. The CDR3 runs to 17 residues. The CDR3 DNA follows: TGTGCCAGCAGTTACGGGGACAGTCACTCTGGGGCCAACGTCCTGACTTTC. It encodes CASSYGDSHSGANVLTF.

V and J are TRBV10-1 and TRBJ2-4; D is undetermined. The CDR3 spans 14 residues. Germline V lookup: CDR1 WNHNN, CDR2 SYGVQD (reference sequence). The V end was cut by 0 bases, the J end by 7 bases, with 10 bases between. CDR3 residues: CASSESAIWNIQYF. In DNA, the CDR3 is TGCGCCAGCAGTGAGTCCGCCATTTGGAACATTCAGTACTTC.

The V gene is TRBV29-1, the J gene TRBJ2-7, with D tentatively TRBD1 (5 bases). The CDR3 runs 14 residues. V shed 1 base and J shed 2 bases, with 12 bases lying between them. Germline V gives CDR1 SQVTM, CDR2 ANQGSEA. The CDR3 protein is CSVEGGQGTYEQYF. CDR3 sequence (DNA): TGCAGCGTTGAAGGTGGGCAGGGAACCTACGAGCAGTACTTC.

This clonotype occurred a few times. This rearrangement joins TRBV29-1 to TRBJ2-1; no definite D call. The CDR3 consists of 14 residues. CDR1 SQVTM and CDR2 ANQGSEA come from the germline V gene. V shed 2 bases and J shed 7 bases, with 15 bases lying between them. The CDR3 sequence is CSVELGPSGNEQFF. The CDR3 DNA reads as TGCAGCGTTGAATTAGGACCGTCTGGGAATGAGCAGTTCTTC.

This clonotype was seen repeatedly, ten times or more. V gene TRBV6-2 or TRBV6-3 combines with J gene TRBJ1-5; the match to TRBD1 covers 11 bases. Unmatched junction bases numbered 10, after V lost 5 bases and J lost 7 bases. This CDR3 is 16 amino acids long. Germline CDR1 is MNHEY and CDR2 is SVGEGT. The CDR3 here is CASSPRLDRGQQPQHF. The CDR3 bases are TGTGCCAGCAGTCCAAGACTGGACAGGGGGCAACAGCCCCAGCATTTT.

This clonotype was seen repeatedly, ten times or more. The rearrangement links TRBV7-2 to TRBJ2-4, with D tentatively TRBD1 (6 bases). Germline V CDR1 and CDR2: SGHTA, FQGNSA. The CDR3 spans 12 residues. Trimming cost V 7 bases and J 11 bases, with 15 bases left between them. In DNA form, the CDR3 reads TGTGCCAGCACCATAGACGGGACACTTCAGTACTTC. The encoded protein is CASTIDGTLQYF.

The gene calls are TRBV7-2 and TRBJ2-1; 10 nucleotides match TRBD2. Germline CDR1 and CDR2: SGHTA and FQGNSA. J lost 6 bases, V lost 6 bases, and 8 bases had no gene match. The CDR3 runs 15 residues. The CDR3 is CASSRTSGAPNEQFF. CDR3 DNA sequence: TGTGCCAGCAGTCGAACTAGCGGGGCGCCCAATGAGCAGTTCTTC.

This clonotype was seen only a few times. The chain couples TRBV6-5 to TRBJ1-2; TRBD1 agrees at 10 bases. Germline V gene lookup returns CDR1 MNHEY and CDR2 SVGAGI. CDR3 length: 12 amino acids. V lost 5 bases, J lost 9 bases, and 3 bases stayed unmatched. The chain's CDR3 is CASSRDRGRYTF. The CDR3 coding sequence is TGTGCCAGCAGTCGCGACAGGGGGCGCTACACCTTC.

The chain employs TRBV7-2 and TRBJ2-4; unclear D gene. V dropped 1 base and J dropped 5 bases, with 9 bases sitting between them. CDR1 is SGHTA, CDR2 FQGNSA, per germline. This CDR3 comprises 14 residues. CDR3 nucleotide sequence: TGTGCCAGCAGCTTAGTGGCAGGAGAAAACATTCAGTACTTC. Translated, it gives CASSLVAGENIQYF. Based on the CDR3 plus reference TRBV7-2 and TRBJ2-4, the full variable domain is GAGVSQSPSNKVTEKGKDVELRCDPISGHTALYWYRQSLGQGLEFLIYFQGNSAPDKSGLPSDRFSAERTGGSVSTLTIQRTQQEDSAVYLCASSLVAGENIQYFGAGTRLSVL.

This clonotype was counted between two and nine times. The chain recombines TRBV20-1 with TRBJ2-3, with TRBD2 as a possible D gene (5 bases). Germline V gene sequence: CDR1 DFQATT, CDR2 SNEGSKA (reference sequence). Between the trimmed V and J ends, which lost 0 bases and 1 base, there was a span of 8 bases. The CDR3 consists of 14 residues. The CDR3 coding sequence is TGCAGTGCTAGAGATTTCGGGGGCACAGATACGCAGTATTTT. Its protein product is CSARDFGGTDTQYF.

The chain carries TRBV29-1 and TRBJ2-7; D not certain. Per the germline V gene, CDR1 is SQVTM and CDR2 is ANQGSEA. V lost 7 bases to trimming and J lost 3 bases, with 10 bases between them. This CDR3 is 11 amino acids long. The CDR3 protein is CSAMSSYEQYF. As DNA, the CDR3 is TGCAGCGCAATGTCCAGCTACGAGCAGTACTTC.

V gene TRBV2 combines with J gene TRBJ2-5; D not resolved. The CDR3 covers 13 residues. Germline CDR1 SNHLY, CDR2 FYNNEI. Trimming pared 7 bases from V and 3 bases from J, leaving 12 bases between. The CDR3 sequence is CASTVVREETQYF. Here the CDR3 DNA reads TGTGCCAGCACTGTAGTCAGAGAAGAGACCCAGTACTTC.

The genes are TRBV4-2 and TRBJ2-7; D is unclear. V was cut by 4 bases and J by 1 base, with 14 bases left in between. The CDR3 is made up of 15 amino acids. CDR1 and CDR2 from the germline V gene are LGHNA and YNFKEQ. CDR3 in DNA: TGTGCCAGCAGCCCCCGGTGGACCCCGTCCTACGAGCAGTACTTC. It codes for CASSPRWTPSYEQYF.

V usage is TRBV20-1 and J usage is TRBJ2-3; 8 bases agree with TRBD2. This CDR3 is 11 amino acids long. Germline V gene lookup returns CDR1 DFQATT and CDR2 SNEGSKA (reference sequence). Unmatched junction bases numbered 5, after V lost 5 bases and J lost 10 bases. CDR3 amino acids: CSADSGASQYF. The CDR3 DNA reads as TGCAGTGCTGATAGCGGGGCCTCGCAGTATTTT.

This clonotype was seen a few times. The chain employs TRBV20-1 and TRBJ1-2; 7 nucleotides match TRBD1. In germline, CDR1 is DFQATT, CDR2 SNEGSKA (reference sequence). The V gene end was trimmed by 3 bases and the J gene end by 1 base; junction bases not matched to a gene: 8. This CDR3 comprises 15 residues. The CDR3 DNA reads TGCAGTGCTAGTGGGATACAGGGGATTAACTATGGCTACACCTTC. This encodes CSASGIQGINYGYTF.

At least ten counts were recorded for this clonotype. The rearrangement uses TRBV7-2 and TRBJ2-2; 7 bases are a match to TRBD2. The ends lost 8 bases at V and 4 bases at J; junction bases unmatched: 7. CDR3 length: 14 residues. Germline V gene data show CDR1 as SGHTA and CDR2 as FQGNSA. The CDR3 DNA reads as TGTGCCAGCGAGCGTGGGGGGGGCACCGGGGAGCTGTTTTTT. Protein sequence: CASERGGGTGELFF.

The chain employs TRBV6-1 and TRBJ1-4, with 11 nucleotides matching TRBD1. Germline V gene lookup returns CDR1 MNHNS and CDR2 SASEGT. The CDR3 loop spans 14 amino acids. V lost 5 bases and J lost 7; bases outside the gene matches: 3. The CDR3 DNA follows: TGTGCCAGCAGTCATGGGACAGGGGGTGAAAAACTGTTTTTT. This codes for CASSHGTGGEKLFF.

The chain recombines TRBV5-4 with TRBJ1-1, with D perhaps matching TRBD1 (5 bases). The V and J ends lost 0 bases and 3 bases respectively, with 12 bases between them. The CDR3 runs 15 residues. Germline V lookup: CDR1 SGHNT, CDR2 YYREEE (reference sequence). The CDR3 reads CASSLGAGMDTEAFF. The CDR3 nucleotides are TGTGCCAGCAGCTTGGGGGCAGGGATGGACACTGAAGCTTTCTTT.

This clonotype was recorded many times. The chain has TRBV5-1 and TRBJ1-1; D is perhaps TRBD1 (6 bases). Germline V gene data show CDR1 as SGHRS and CDR2 as YFSETQ. Trimming left V 2 bases short and J 4 bases short, with 12 bases between. This CDR3 spans 14 amino acids. The CDR3 bases are TGCGCCAGCAGCTTAGGGGGACGACCCACTGAAGCTTTCTTT. Encoded protein: CASSLGGRPTEAFF.

The chain recombines TRBV6-2 or TRBV6-3 with TRBJ2-1; 10 positions agree with TRBD2. The V gene's germline CDR1 is MNHEY and CDR2 SVGEGT. The V gene end was trimmed by 8 bases and the J gene end by 5 bases; junction bases not matched to a gene: 6. The CDR3 totals 14 residues. CDR3 DNA: TGTGCCAGCGACCTAGCGGGGGCCCACAATGAGCAGTTCTTC. Translated, it gives CASDLAGAHNEQFF.

Many counts were recorded for this clonotype. This chain connects TRBV9 to TRBJ2-7, with 12 nucleotides matching TRBD2. The length of the CDR3 is 15 residues. With V trimmed by 3 bases and J by 2 bases, 3 bases remained unmatched. Germline V lookup: CDR1 SGDLS, CDR2 YYNGEE. The CDR3 protein is CASSAGLAGTYEQYF. The CDR3, as DNA: TGTGCCAGCAGCGCAGGACTAGCGGGGACCTACGAGCAGTACTTC.

The chain links TRBV7-2 to TRBJ2-7, with D unresolved. The CDR3 covers 13 residues. Germline V gene data show CDR1 as SGHTA and CDR2 as FQGNSA. The germline V and J ends were trimmed by 2 bases and 4 bases, with 9 bases remaining between them. The CDR3 DNA reads TGTGCCAGCAGCTTATCGAAGGATTACGAGCAGTACTTC. As protein: CASSLSKDYEQYF.

This clonotype came up a few times. The chain employs TRBV4-2 and TRBJ1-5; tentative D call: TRBD1 (6 bases). Germline-derived CDR1 and CDR2 are LGHNA and YNFKEQ. V lost 4 bases and J 0 bases, leaving 16 bases between the germline ends. There are 17 residues in the CDR3. The CDR3 DNA is TGTGCCAGCAGCCCCGGGACACTTACTTATAGCAATCAGCCCCAGCATTTT. This codes for CASSPGTLTYSNQPQHF.